Following are 6 T cell receptor beta chains from one sample sequenced in a study of blood T cell repertoires in COVID-19. Sequencing was performed with immunoSEQ multiplex PCR; in TCRdb, only in-frame clones are kept and a portion is missing. The sample consists of under 500,000 clones, roughly 85% of them appearing once. Source material: PBMCs or T cells enriched from blood (not recorded which). These receptors came from a woman under 30 with acute COVID-19.

The V and J genes are TRBV9 and TRBJ1-5, with D possibly being TRBD1 (5 bases). The CDR3 runs 13 residues. The ends were cut back, 6 bases at V and 2 bases at J, with 9 bases in the middle. Looked up from germline, CDR1 is SGDLS and CDR2 is YYNGEE. CDR3 region: CASNLQGNQPQHF. In DNA form, the CDR3 reads TGTGCCAGCAATTTACAGGGCAATCAGCCCCAGCATTTT.

In this sample, this clone turned up once. DNA of the CDR3: TGCGCCAGCAGCTCCAATCCCACAGATACGCAGTATTTT. Encoded protein: CASSSNPTDTQYF. The chain joins TRBV5-1 to TRBJ2-3; D ambiguous. From germline, CDR1 is SGHRS and CDR2 YFSETQ. V gave up 3 bases and J gave up 2 bases, with 7 bases separating them. This CDR3 is 13 amino acids long.

The gene calls are TRBV4-1 and TRBJ2-3; TRBD2 matches at 8 bases. The V segment lost 1 base and the J segment 4 bases; nucleotides outside the gene matches: 10. The CDR3 contains 17 residues. In germline, CDR1 is MGHRA, CDR2 YSYEKL. The CDR3 DNA reads as TGCGCCAGCAGCCAAGTAGAAGCGGGAGTGAACTCAGATACGCAGTATTTT. Protein sequence: CASSQVEAGVNSDTQYF.

CDR3 nucleotide sequence: TGTGCCAGCAGCTTACGCGGATCCAACAATGAGCAGTTCTTC. Translation gives CASSLRGSNNEQFF. The chain joins TRBV11-3 to TRBJ2-1; D is uncertain. Trimming pared 2 bases from V and 5 bases from J, leaving 10 bases between. The CDR3 loop spans 14 amino acids. CDR1 SGHNT and CDR2 YENEEA come from the germline V gene.

The genes are TRBV19 and TRBJ1-1; weak D call: TRBD1 (6 bases). CDR1 is LNHDA and CDR2 is SQIVND in the germline V gene (reference sequence). The V end was cut by 5 bases, the J end by 6 bases, with 13 bases between. The CDR3 runs 13 residues. The CDR3: CASSLASGAEAFF. DNA for the CDR3: TGTGCCAGTAGTCTTGCTTCAGGGGCTGAAGCTTTCTTT.

The genes are TRBV7-3 and TRBJ2-2; 9 bases line up with TRBD1. With V trimmed by 5 bases and J by 6 bases, 4 bases remained unmatched. This CDR3 spans 14 amino acids. Germline V gene data show CDR1 as SGHTA and CDR2 as FQGTGA. The CDR3 nucleotides are TGTGCCAGCAGCCGGACAGGGGAGGCCGGGGAGCTGTTTTTT. Amino acids: CASSRTGEAGELFF.